This entry lists 12 T cell receptor beta chains sequenced from one sample in a study of T-cell reconstitution after alpha-beta-depleted transplantation in children. TCRbeta library construction was performed incorporating unique molecular identifiers. Using its own MiXCR run on the PCR reads, TCRdb lists one record per CDR3 protein. Of 300,000 or so distinct CDR3 sequences in the sample, 9.9% were seen once. Specimen: PBMCs from the stem cell graft donor, collected from the stem cell graft. These receptors were collected from a human donor who donated a stem cell graft to a child with SCID.

This clonotype has a count of ten or more. The CDR3 nucleotides read TGTGCCAGCAGTTTCGGACCTTCCTACGAGCAGTACTTC. Translating it yields CASSFGPSYEQYF. The V and J genes are TRBV27 and TRBJ2-7; D gene ambiguous. The CDR3 is 13 residues long. Germline values: CDR1 MNHEY, CDR2 SMNVEV (reference sequence). V was pared by 3 bases and J by 1 base, with 7 bases between.

The rearrangement joins TRBV5-1 to TRBJ2-7; D possibly corresponds to TRBD2 (5 bases). Trimming took 0 bases from V and 4 from J, leaving 11 bases between them. CDR1 and CDR2 from the germline V gene are SGHRS and YFSETQ. The CDR3 runs 14 residues. The CDR3, as DNA: TGCGCCAGCAGCTTGGGAGGGTACCCATACGAGCAGTACTTC. Translation: CASSLGGYPYEQYF.

V and J are TRBV24-1 and TRBJ2-1; 7 nucleotides align to TRBD1. J lost 4 bases, V lost 5 bases, and 4 bases had no gene match. This CDR3 region has 14 residues. CDR1 and CDR2 (germline): KGHDR, SFDVKD. CDR3 sequence reads: CATSAAGGYNEQFF. The CDR3 DNA sequence: TGTGCCACCAGTGCGGCAGGGGGATACAATGAGCAGTTCTTC.

This clonotype came up a few times. The DNA of the CDR3 is TGTGCCATCAATTTAGACCCCCACAATGAGCAGTTCTTC. Residues: CAINLDPHNEQFF. This sequence joins TRBV10-3 and TRBJ2-1; no firm D call. Looked up from germline, CDR1 is ENHRY and CDR2 is SYGVKD. Trimming shortened V by 7 bases and J by 5 bases, and 12 bases separated the two germline ends. The CDR3 consists of 13 residues.

At least ten counts were recorded for this clonotype. The rearrangement joins TRBV10-3 to TRBJ2-7; the match to TRBD1 covers 7 bases. The CDR3 extends over 15 amino acids. Germline CDR1 ENHRY, CDR2 SYGVKD. With 2 bases clipped from V and 2 bases from J, the junction kept 6 bases outside the gene matches. CDR3 DNA: TGTGCCATCAGTGAGCCACGGACAGGCGCCTACGAGCAGTACTTC. It yields the protein CAISEPRTGAYEQYF.

This clonotype came up many times. The rearrangement uses TRBV20-1 and TRBJ2-5; D unclear. The germline V gene encodes CDR1 DFQATT and CDR2 SNEGSKA (reference sequence). The V gene lost 3 bases and the J gene lost 2 bases, with 13 bases spanning the gap. The CDR3 extends over 14 amino acids. The CDR3 sequence is CSASLAVGQETQYF. The CDR3 nucleotides are TGCAGTGCTAGTTTGGCGGTAGGGCAAGAGACCCAGTACTTC.

The gene calls are TRBV27 and TRBJ1-2, with 9 bases lining up with TRBD1. Germline V gene data show CDR1 as MNHEY and CDR2 as SMNVEV (reference sequence). The J segment lost 3 bases and the V segment lost 6 bases, leaving 8 bases of the junction unmatched. The CDR3 totals 15 residues. CDR3 residues: CASRRPGQGDYGYTF. CDR3 bases: TGTGCCAGCAGACGTCCGGGACAGGGAGACTATGGCTACACCTTC.

This clonotype was seen a few times. This rearrangement joins TRBV10-3 to TRBJ1-1; no clear D gene. The CDR3 has 13 residues. The V gene lost 8 bases and the J gene lost 1 base, with 11 bases spanning the gap. Germline CDR1 ENHRY, CDR2 SYGVKD. CDR3 in DNA: TGTGCCATCGGCCGATTGGCGAACACTGAAGCTTTCTTT. Residues: CAIGRLANTEAFF.

This clonotype has a count of ten or more. The chain uses TRBV4-1 and TRBJ1-1, with D perhaps TRBD1 (6 bases). Germline V gene data show CDR1 as MGHRA and CDR2 as YSYEKL. The CDR3 is 14 residues long. V lost 2 bases and J 4 bases, leaving 11 bases between the germline ends. DNA for the CDR3: TGCGCCAGCAGCCAAAATACAGGGTCCACTGAAGCTTTCTTT. Residues: CASSQNTGSTEAFF.

The chain recombines TRBV3-1 with TRBJ2-7, with TRBD2 matching over 9 bases. The V gene end was trimmed by 0 bases and the J gene end by 7 bases; junction bases not matched to a gene: 13. Per germline, CDR1 LGHDT and CDR2 YNNKEL (reference sequence). The CDR3 is made up of 17 amino acids. CDR3 loop: CASSQEGLAGTPGEQYF. The CDR3 DNA reads as TGTGCCAGCAGCCAAGAGGGGCTAGCGGGGACTCCGGGGGAGCAGTACTTC.

This clonotype was seen ten or more times. This chain links TRBV5-1 with TRBJ1-1, with a weak D call TRBD1 (5 bases). Germline V CDR1 and CDR2: SGHRS, YFSETQ. The CDR3 is 14 amino acids. Trimming shortened V by 4 bases and J by 3 bases, and 13 bases separated the two germline ends. The CDR3: CASSGWGSDTEAFF. In DNA form, the CDR3 reads TGCGCCAGCAGCGGGTGGGGGAGCGACACTGAAGCTTTCTTT.

This clonotype was seen more than once but under ten times. The chain is built from TRBV11-1 and TRBJ2-2; D is unresolved. This CDR3 has 18 amino acids. The V end lost 1 base, the J end lost 3 bases, and 18 bases lay between the germline ends. Per germline, CDR1 SGHAT and CDR2 FQDESV (reference sequence). The CDR3, as DNA: TGTGCCAGCAGCTTAGAAATCGCAGCACCATACTACACCGGGGAGCTGTTTTTT. Protein sequence: CASSLEIAAPYYTGELFF.